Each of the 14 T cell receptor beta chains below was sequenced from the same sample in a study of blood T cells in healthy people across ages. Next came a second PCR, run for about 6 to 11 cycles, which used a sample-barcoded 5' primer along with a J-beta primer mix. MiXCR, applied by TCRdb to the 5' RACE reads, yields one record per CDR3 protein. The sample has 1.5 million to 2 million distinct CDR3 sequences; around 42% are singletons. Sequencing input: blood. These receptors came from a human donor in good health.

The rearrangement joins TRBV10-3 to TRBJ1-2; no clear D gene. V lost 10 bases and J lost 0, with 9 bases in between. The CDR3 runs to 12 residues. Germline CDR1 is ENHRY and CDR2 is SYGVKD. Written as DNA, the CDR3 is TGTGCCACCAGACAAGCTAACTATGGCTACACCTTC. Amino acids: CATRQANYGYTF.

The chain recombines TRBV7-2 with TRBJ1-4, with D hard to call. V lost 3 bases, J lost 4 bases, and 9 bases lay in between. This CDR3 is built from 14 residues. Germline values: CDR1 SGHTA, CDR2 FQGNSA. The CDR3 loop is CASSFQPDNEKLFF. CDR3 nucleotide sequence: TGTGCCAGCAGCTTCCAGCCAGATAATGAAAAACTGTTTTTT.

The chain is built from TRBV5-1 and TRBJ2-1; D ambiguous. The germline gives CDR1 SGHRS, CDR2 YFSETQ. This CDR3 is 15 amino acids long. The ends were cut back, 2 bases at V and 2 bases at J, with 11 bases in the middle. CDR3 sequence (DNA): TGCGCCAGCAGCTTTGACATTGGTCCCTACAATGAGCAGTTCTTC. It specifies CASSFDIGPYNEQFF.

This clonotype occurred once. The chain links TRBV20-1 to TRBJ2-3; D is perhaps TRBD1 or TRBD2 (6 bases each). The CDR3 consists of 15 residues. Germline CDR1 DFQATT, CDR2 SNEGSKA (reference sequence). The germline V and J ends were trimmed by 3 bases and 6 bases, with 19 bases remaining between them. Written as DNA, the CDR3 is TGCAGTGCTAGCGGGGGAATCGGGGGCCCCGATACGCAGTATTTT. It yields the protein CSASGGIGGPDTQYF.

The CDR3 sequence is CASAGSHDTQYF. The CDR3 nucleotides are TGTGCCAGCGCCGGGAGTCACGATACGCAGTATTTT. This chain links TRBV2 with TRBJ2-3; D perhaps matches TRBD2 (6 bases). The CDR3 is 12 residues long. Trimming left V 8 bases short and J 6 bases short, with 12 bases between. Germline V CDR1 and CDR2: SNHLY, FYNNEI.

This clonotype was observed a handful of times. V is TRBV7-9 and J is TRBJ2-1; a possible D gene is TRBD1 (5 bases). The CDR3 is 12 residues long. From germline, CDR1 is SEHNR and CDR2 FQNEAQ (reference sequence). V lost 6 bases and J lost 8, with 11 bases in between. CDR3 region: CASRSDMHEQFF. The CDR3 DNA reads TGTGCCAGCAGATCGGACATGCATGAGCAGTTCTTC.

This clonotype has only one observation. The CDR3 DNA follows: TGTGCCAGCAGTGAAGAAAGAGTGAACACTGAAGCTTTCTTT. Its translation is CASSEERVNTEAFF. The chain has TRBV2 and TRBJ1-1; D unresolved. CDR1 is SNHLY, CDR2 FYNNEI, per germline. Trimming shortened V by 1 base and J by 0 bases, and 6 bases separated the two germline ends. This CDR3 region has 14 residues.

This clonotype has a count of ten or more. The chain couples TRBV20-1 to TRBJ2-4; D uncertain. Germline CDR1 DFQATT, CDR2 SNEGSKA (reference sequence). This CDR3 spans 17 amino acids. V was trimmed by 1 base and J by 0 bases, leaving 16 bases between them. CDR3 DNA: TGCAGTGCTAGAGTTTTGACTGCGCGCCTAGCCAAAAACATTCAGTACTTC. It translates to CSARVLTARLAKNIQYF.

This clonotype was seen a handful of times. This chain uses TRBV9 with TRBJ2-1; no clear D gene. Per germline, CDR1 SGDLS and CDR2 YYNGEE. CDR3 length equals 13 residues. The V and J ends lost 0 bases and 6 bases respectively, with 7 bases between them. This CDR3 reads CASSVEWGNEQFF. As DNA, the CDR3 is TGTGCCAGCAGCGTAGAGTGGGGCAATGAGCAGTTCTTC.

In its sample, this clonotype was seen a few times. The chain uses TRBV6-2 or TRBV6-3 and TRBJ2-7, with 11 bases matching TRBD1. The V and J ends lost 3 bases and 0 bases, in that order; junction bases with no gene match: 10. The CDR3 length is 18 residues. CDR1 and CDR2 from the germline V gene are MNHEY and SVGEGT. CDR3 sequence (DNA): TGTGCCAGCAGTTATTTGTTTTTTGGGACAGGGGGCTCCTACGAGCAGTACTTC. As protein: CASSYLFFGTGGSYEQYF.

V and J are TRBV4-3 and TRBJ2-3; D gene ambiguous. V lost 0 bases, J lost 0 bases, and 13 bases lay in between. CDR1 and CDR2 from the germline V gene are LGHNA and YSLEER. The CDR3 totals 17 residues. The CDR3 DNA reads TGCGCCAGCAGCCAAGAGGCTACACATTCTAGCACAGATACGCAGTATTTT. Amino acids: CASSQEATHSSTDTQYF.

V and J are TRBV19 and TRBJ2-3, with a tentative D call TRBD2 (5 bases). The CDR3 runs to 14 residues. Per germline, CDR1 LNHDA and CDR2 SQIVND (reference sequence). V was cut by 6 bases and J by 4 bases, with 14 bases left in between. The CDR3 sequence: CASSDSTRSDTQYF. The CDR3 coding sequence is TGTGCCAGTAGCGATTCTACTAGGTCAGATACGCAGTATTTT.

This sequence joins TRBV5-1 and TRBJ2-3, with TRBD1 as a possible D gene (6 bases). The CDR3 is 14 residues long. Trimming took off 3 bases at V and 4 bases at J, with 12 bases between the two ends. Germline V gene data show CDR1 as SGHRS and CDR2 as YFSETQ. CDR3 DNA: TGCGCCAGCAGCTCCCAGGGGTCCCCAGATACGCAGTATTTT. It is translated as CASSSQGSPDTQYF.

CDR3 coding DNA: TGTGCCAGCAGTGGGGCCCCGGGACTAGCGGGGGGGCTGAATGAGCAGTTCTTC. As protein: CASSGAPGLAGGLNEQFF. The rearrangement joins TRBV5-4 to TRBJ2-1; 16 bases are shared with TRBD2. Germline V lookup: CDR1 SGHNT, CDR2 YYREEE (reference sequence). V shed 5 bases, J shed 7 bases, and the junction held 12 bases outside the gene matches. The CDR3 has 18 residues.